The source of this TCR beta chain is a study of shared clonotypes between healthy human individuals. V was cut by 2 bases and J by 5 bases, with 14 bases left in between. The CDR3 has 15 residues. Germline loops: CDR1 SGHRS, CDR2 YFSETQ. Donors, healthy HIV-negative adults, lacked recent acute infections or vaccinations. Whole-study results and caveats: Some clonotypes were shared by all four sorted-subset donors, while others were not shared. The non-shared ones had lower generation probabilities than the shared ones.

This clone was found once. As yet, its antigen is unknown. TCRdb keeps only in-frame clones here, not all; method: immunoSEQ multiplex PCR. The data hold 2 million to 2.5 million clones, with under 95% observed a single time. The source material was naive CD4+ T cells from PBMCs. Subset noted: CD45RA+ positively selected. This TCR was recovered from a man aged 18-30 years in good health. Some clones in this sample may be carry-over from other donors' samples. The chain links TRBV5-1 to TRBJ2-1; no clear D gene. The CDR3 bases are TGCGCCAGCAGCTTAGTACCAGCCCAAAACAATGAGCAGTTCTTC. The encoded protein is CASSLVPAQNNEQFF.